Reported below is one T cell receptor (beta chain). Its antigen is unknown. There are no base qualities to consult, and no much larger clone falls within one base. The data were obtained in a study of shared clonotypes between healthy human individuals (dated by TCRdb to 2018 to 2021). The study in broad terms: The cohort included three men and a couple of women between 18 and 49 years of age. For each donor, CD4 naive and CD4 memory were each given three plates, CD8 naive was given two plates, and CD8 memory was given one plate. To estimate repertoire size and how much clonotypes are shared between individuals, the study performed deep sequencing of blood TCR repertoires from about five healthy adults. Per donor, leukapheresis produced somewhere between about 0.9 and 9.5 billion PBMCs. To increase sequencing depth and limit assay-specific biases, different laboratories used diverse techniques to prepare libraries and sequence TCR repertoires. Here is what the overall study found, with its caveats: Based on pairwise subsampling, the degree of clonotype sharing among donors was expected to be affected by sequencing depth. Because the study included a small number of donors, the genetic and exposure-history diversity represented was limited. Clonotypes shared by all four sorted-subset donors showed higher generation probabilities than non-shared clonotypes. Estimated clonotype richness was generally larger for naive than for memory subsets. Even with the large sequencing depth, rarefaction of the sorted-subset datasets indicated that sequencing was incomplete. Sampling was restricted to blood, and TCR repertoires in tissues likely differ from the TCR repertoires found in blood. Sharing across a few donors was observed for 5% to 6.5% of naive CD4, about 3.2% of naive CD8, 2% to 2.5% of memory CD4, and less than 0.45% of memory CD8 clonotypes.

The donors were healthy, HIV-negative adults who had no recently reported acute infections or vaccinations. Only Caucasian adults living in Nashville, Tennessee, USA were represented among the donors. CD4+ T cells were enriched through magnetic negative selection, after which naive cells were positively selected on CD45RA and the remaining negative fraction served as the memory subset. Blood was obtained by leukapheresis, after which PBMCs were separated by Ficoll-Histopaque density gradient centrifugation and cryopreserved in liquid nitrogen vapor phase. Analytical flow cytometry was used to check the purity and quantity of each magnetically sorted T cell population. Each sorted fraction had its genomic DNA isolated and then quantified by UV absorbance on a Nanodrop 2000c. Using the deep immunoSEQ assay, multiplex PCR amplified TCR CDR3 regions from genomic DNA. For each cell subset, the extracted genomic DNA was distributed evenly across all wells of several immunoSEQ 96-well plates, and each plate served as one replicate. For sorted subsets, each replicate PCR was loaded with about 200 ng genomic DNA, equivalent to approximately 27,000 T cell genomes. Purified libraries were measured with a Qubit 3.0 fluorometer, size-checked on a Bioanalyzer 2100, and measured again with the KAPA Library Quantification kit. A separate single-read 150-cycle Illumina NextSeq 550 flow cell was used to sequence each immunoSEQ 96-well plate. From the authors' description of their analysis: Because the immunoSEQ output held only junctional sequences and lacked quality scores, the filtering could not match the filtering applied to full-length reads. Sequences were annotated with PyIR, a Python wrapper for IgBLAST v1.9, using IMGT germline references to assign V/J genes and CDR3. Any read was removed if the V/J assignment was weak (E-value above 1e-6), the CDR3 was missing, or the read contained stop codons, out-of-frame junctions, or ambiguous translated residues. V3J clonotypes were defined as sequences sharing an identical inferred V gene, J gene, and CDR3 amino acid sequence. Percentage overlap between repertoires was computed as shared unique clonotypes divided by the size of the smaller repertoire. Repertoire richness was assessed with RTK rarefaction, the Chao1 estimator, and Recon v2.1 estimates of unobserved clonotypes. Generation probabilities were computed with OLGA for all TCRbeta clonotypes obtained by the gDNA method from a handful of donors. TCRdb obtained this table from immuneACCESS and retained in-frame rearrangements with V and J assigned. These tables miss some clones; where compared with another copy, unresolved V genes account for less than half of the shortfall, and the remainder is unexplained. V, J and clone size reflect that table, while D and trimming were determined from the DNA. The sample records a few million clones, roughly 90% of which are singletons. Of the sample, roughly 0.34% falls within the top ten clones.

The CDR3 has 14 amino acids, counting the end cysteine and phenylalanine. The sequence is cut down to CDR3 DNA, 42 bases in frame from base 1. V and J lose 4 bases and 4 bases, and a span of 14 bases separates them. The germline V gene sets CDR1 to SGHVS and CDR2 to FQNEAQ. The sequenced material came from naive CD4+ T cells from PBMCs. The cell subset or site label of this sample denotes: CD45RA+ positively selected. The receptor's source is a young man in good health. Some clones in this sample may be carry-over from other donors' samples. The rearranged chain carries TRBV7-8 and TRBJ2-7, with no confidently assigned D gene. The base sequence is TGTGCCAGCAGCTCTGATGGACCTACTTACGAGCAGTACTTC. The resulting protein is CASSSDGPTYEQYF.